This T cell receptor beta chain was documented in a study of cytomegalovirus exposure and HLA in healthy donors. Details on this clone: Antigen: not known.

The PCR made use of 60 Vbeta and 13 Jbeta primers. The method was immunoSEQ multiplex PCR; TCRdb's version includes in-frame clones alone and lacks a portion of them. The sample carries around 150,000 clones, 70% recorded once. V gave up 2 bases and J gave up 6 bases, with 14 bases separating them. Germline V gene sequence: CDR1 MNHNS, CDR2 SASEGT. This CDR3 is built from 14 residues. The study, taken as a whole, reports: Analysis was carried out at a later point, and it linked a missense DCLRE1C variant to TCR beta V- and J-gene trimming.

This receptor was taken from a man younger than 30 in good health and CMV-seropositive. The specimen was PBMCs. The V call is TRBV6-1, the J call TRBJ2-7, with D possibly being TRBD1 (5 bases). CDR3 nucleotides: TGTGCCAGCAGTGAATGGACACCCCCAGGCGAGCAGTACGTC. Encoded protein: CASSEWTPPGEQYV.